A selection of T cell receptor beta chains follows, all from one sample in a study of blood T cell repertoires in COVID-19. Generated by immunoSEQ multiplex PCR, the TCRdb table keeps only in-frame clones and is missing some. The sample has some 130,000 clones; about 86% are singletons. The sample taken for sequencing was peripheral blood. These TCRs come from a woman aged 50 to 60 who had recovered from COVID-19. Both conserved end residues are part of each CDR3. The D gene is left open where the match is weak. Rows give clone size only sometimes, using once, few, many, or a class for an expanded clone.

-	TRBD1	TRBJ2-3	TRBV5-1	TGCGCCAGCAGCTACGACAGGGGAACAGATACGCAGTATTTT	CASSYDRGTDTQYF
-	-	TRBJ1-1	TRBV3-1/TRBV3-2	TGTGCCAGCAGCCCCTCGGACAGGAACACTGAAGCTTTCTTT	CASSPSDRNTEAFF
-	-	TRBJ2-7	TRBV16	TGTGCCAGCAGTCTATCAGGGGCGACCTACGAGCAGTACTTC	CASSLSGATYEQYF
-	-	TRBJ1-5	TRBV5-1	TGCGCCAGCAGCTTGCACCCAGATCAGCCCCAGCATTTT	CASSLHPDQPQHF
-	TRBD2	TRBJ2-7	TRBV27	TGTGCCAGCAGTCCCAGCGGGAGCGCCTACGAGCAGTACTTC	CASSPSGSAYEQYF
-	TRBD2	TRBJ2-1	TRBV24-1	TGTGCCACCAGTGAGACTAGCGGGAGGAGCAATGAGCAGTTCTTC	CATSETSGRSNEQFF
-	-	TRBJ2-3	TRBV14	TGTGCCAGCAGCCGAGACCTAGCTGGGGCAGATACGCAGTATTTT	CASSRDLAGADTQYF
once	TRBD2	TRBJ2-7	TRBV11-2	TGTGCCAGCAGCTTAGGTCTAGCGGGACCTCTGGGGGGAGAGCAGTACTTC	CASSLGLAGPLGGEQYF
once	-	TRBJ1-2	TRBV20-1	TGCAGTGCTACCCTCCTCTATGGCTACACCTTC	CSATLLYGYTF
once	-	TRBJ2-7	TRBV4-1	TGCGCCAGCAGCCAGGCTACCCAGGCGGCAGGGCCAACGGAGGAGCAGTACTTC	CASSQATQAAGPTEEQYF
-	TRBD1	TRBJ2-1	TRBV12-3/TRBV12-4	TGTGCCAGCAGGGGACAGTCCCGGAATGAGCAGTTCTTC	CASRGQSRNEQFF
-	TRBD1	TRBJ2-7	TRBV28	TGTGCCAGCAGTTCCACCCTCGACAGGGCCTGGTCCTACGAGCAGTACTTC	CASSSTLDRAWSYEQYF
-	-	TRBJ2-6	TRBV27	TGTGCCAGCAGTTTAAGCGTCTCTGGGGCCAACGTCCTGACTTTC	CASSLSVSGANVLTF
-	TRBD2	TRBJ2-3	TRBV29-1	TGCAGCGTTGCGCCGGGACTACGCACAGATACGCAGTATTTT	CSVAPGLRTDTQYF
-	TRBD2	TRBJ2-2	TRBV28	TGTGCCAGCAGTTTAGGGAGCGGGGGGTACACCGGGGAGCTGTTTTTT	CASSLGSGGYTGELFF
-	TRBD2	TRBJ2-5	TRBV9	TGTGCCAGCAGCCTAGCGGGGGGGGAGACCCAGTACTTC	CASSLAGGETQYF
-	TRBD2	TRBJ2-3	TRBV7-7	TGTGCCAGCAGCCCAGGACTAGCGGGAGGCACAGATACGCAGTATTTT	CASSPGLAGGTDTQYF
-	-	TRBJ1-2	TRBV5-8	TGTGCCAGCAGCTTTACGCAGGCCTATGGCTACACCTTC	CASSFTQAYGYTF
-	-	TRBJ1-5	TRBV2	TGTGCCAGCAGTGAAATGGGGGCCGATCAGCCCCAGCATTTT	CASSEMGADQPQHF
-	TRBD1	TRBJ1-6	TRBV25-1	TGTGCCAGCAAGGGACAGGGACTCTATAATTCACCCCTCCACTTT	CASKGQGLYNSPLHF
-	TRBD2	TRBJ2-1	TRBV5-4	TGTGCCAGCAGCTTGTACCTAGCGGGAACGAATGAGCAGTTCTTC	CASSLYLAGTNEQFF
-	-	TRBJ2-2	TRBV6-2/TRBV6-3	TGTGCCAGCAGCAGGGACAACGCGAACACCGGGGAGCTGTTTTTT	CASSRDNANTGELFF
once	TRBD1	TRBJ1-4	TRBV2	TGTGCCAGCAGTGAAGCCAAGACAGGGGTTTCTCGAACTAATGAAAAACTGTTTTTT	CASSEAKTGVSRTNEKLFF
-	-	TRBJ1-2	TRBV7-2	TGTGCCAGCAGTCTAACCGGTGGCTATGGCTACACCTTC	CASSLTGGYGYTF
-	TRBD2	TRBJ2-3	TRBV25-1	TGTGCCAGCAGTGAATCCGGGGCTAGCGGGACCTCAGATACGCAGTATTTT	CASSESGASGTSDTQYF
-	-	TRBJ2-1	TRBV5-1	TGCGCCAGCAGCGCAGTGCTGACCTACAATGAGCAGTTCTTC	CASSAVLTYNEQFF
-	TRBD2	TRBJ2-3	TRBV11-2	TGTGCCAGCAGCTTCGGAGCGGGGGACTACACAGATACGCAGTATTTT	CASSFGAGDYTDTQYF
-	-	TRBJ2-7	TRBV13	TGTGCCAGCAGCTTAGACCAGGGGAGCTCCTACGAGCAGTACTTC	CASSLDQGSSYEQYF
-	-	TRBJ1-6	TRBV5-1	TGCGCCAGCAGGGAGGGGTCGGTGGATTCACCCCTCCACTTT	CASREGSVDSPLHF
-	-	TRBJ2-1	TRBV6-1	TGTGCCAGCAGTGAAGGGTTAATTGGGAGATGGCAGTTCTTC	CASSEGLIGRWQFF
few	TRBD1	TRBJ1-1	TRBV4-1	TGCGCCAGCAGCCAAGAGACAGGGATCCGCACTGAAGCTTTCTTT	CASSQETGIRTEAFF
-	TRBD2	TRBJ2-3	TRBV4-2	TGTGCCAGCAGCCAACATCCTTCGGGACTAACCGAAGTGATAGATACGCAGTATTTT	CASSQHPSGLTEVIDTQYF
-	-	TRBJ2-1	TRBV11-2	TGTGCCAGCAGCTTAACTAGAGGCAATGAGCAGTTCTTC	CASSLTRGNEQFF
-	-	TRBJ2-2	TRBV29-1	TGCAGCGTTGAGGACAGATTGAACACCGGGGAGCTGTTTTTT	CSVEDRLNTGELFF
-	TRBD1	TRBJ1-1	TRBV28	TGTGCCAGCAGTTTGTTACAGGGGGCTACTGAAGCTTTCTTT	CASSLLQGATEAFF
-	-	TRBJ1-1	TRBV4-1	TGCGCCAGCAGCCAAGTGGGCAGGGCGGGGACTGAAGCTTTCTTT	CASSQVGRAGTEAFF
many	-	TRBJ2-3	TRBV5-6	TGTGCCAGCAGCTTGGCGGGGAGAGATACGCAGTATTTT	CASSLAGRDTQYF
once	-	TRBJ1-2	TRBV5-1	TGCGCCAGCAGCCTGGACGGGTATGGCGGCTATGGCTACACCTTC	CASSLDGYGGYGYTF